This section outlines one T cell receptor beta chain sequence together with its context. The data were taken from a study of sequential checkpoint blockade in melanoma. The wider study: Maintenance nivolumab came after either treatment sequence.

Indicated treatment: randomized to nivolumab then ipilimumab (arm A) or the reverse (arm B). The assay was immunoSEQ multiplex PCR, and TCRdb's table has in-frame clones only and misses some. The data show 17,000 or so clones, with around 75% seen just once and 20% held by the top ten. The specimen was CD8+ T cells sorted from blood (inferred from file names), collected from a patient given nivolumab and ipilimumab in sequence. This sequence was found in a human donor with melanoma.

CDR3 DNA: TGTGCCAGCAGTTTAGGGACAGGGGACTCCTACGAGCAGTACTTC. As protein: CASSLGTGDSYEQYF. The V call is TRBV28, the J call TRBJ2-7; TRBD1 matches 10 bases. The junction had 1 base not matched to a gene; V was cut back by 2 bases and J by 0 bases. The CDR3 is made up of 15 amino acids. In germline, CDR1 is MDHEN, CDR2 SYDVKM.